The present entry profiles one T cell receptor (beta chain) with its context. Its antigen has not been determined. Within one base of it there is no much larger clone, and no base qualities were kept. Receptor libraries were prepared by 5' RACE. A second PCR of 7 to 11 cycles was run with a J-beta primer mix and a sample-barcoded 5' primer. Each TCR beta cDNA molecule received a unique molecular identifier from a template-switch 5' adaptor carrying 12 random nucleotides. Each sample yielded at least 2.5 million CDR3-containing paired-end reads. The Mint cDNA synthesis kit, primed by a TRBC-specific oligonucleotide, was used to synthesize first-strand cDNA from all RNA. After uracil-DNA glycosylase treatment, a first 18-cycle PCR used universal primers M1SS and BC2_uni_R on all cDNA. Per the original workflow: Each sample was normalized by randomly selecting 1 million high-quality reads, each carrying a distinct molecular identifier. Instead of being binned into consensus sequences, reads with shared molecular identifiers were discarded. MiTCR, run with a Q25 quality threshold and the strictest error-elimination algorithm, handled CDR3 identification, clonotype clustering and error correction. A nonparametric unseen species model using Euler transformation provided a lower-bound estimate of total TCR beta diversity. The raw public reads went through TCRdb reprocessing: fastp at Q25, MiXCR clone calling, in-frame beta chains kept. Rows matching on CDR3 protein sequence are summarized as one entry with the most common DNA and genes. The V and J calls reflect TCRdb's pipeline rather than the authors' work. In this sample the table shows some 1,800,000 distinct CDR3 sequences, about two fifths of which occur a single time. The ten largest clones capture 20% to 25% of the sample.

The data belong to a study of blood T cells in healthy people across ages (dated by TCRdb to 2013 to 2016). Background for the entire study: In model experiments, template switching captured about one uniquely barcoded TCR beta cDNA molecule for every two T cells. To avoid experimental bias, donors of different ages were randomly spread across the sequencing lanes. Using the same blood draw, the study looked at two additional independent replicas of 1 million unique cDNA reads for two donors, one aged 18 to 30 and the other aged 80 or older. The donors were divided into four age groups: young (average around 17 years), middle-aged (approximately 41), aged (about 61) and long-lived (more than 75). The study measured age-related changes in TCR beta repertoire diversity using deep sequencing normalized with unique cDNA molecular identifiers. On the study overall, not on this receptor specifically: Compared with the aged group, more naive CD4+ T cells, fewer expanded clones and increased TCR diversity were shown by the long-lived group, suggesting age selection. Because profiling used bulk unsorted PBMCs, naive and antigen-experienced compartments could not be compared conclusively. Estimates of total diversity from one million sequenced T cells were regarded as lower bounds and underestimates. The percentage of naive T cells measured by flow cytometry correlated strongly with observed TCR beta diversity. Because the CMV infection status of the donors was unknown, age-related changes in expanded clonotypes may potentially have been confounded. As age increased, observed TCR beta diversity per million T cells dropped in a roughly linear way, and a significant reduction was already evident by age 40.

The donors were around 39 Caucasian individuals from Russia, aged roughly 6 to 100 years, who were systemically healthy. Roughly 10 milliliters of peripheral blood were collected from each donor into EDTA-treated Vacutainer tubes. Ficoll-Paque density-gradient centrifugation was used to isolate PBMCs, with at least 6 million obtained per sample. Total RNA was extracted from PBMCs with Trizol reagent, with at least 5 micrograms obtained per sample. The percentages of naive CD45RAhigh/CD27high T cells were determined by flow cytometry on a PBMC aliquot from every donor. According to the germline V gene, CDR1 reads MNHEY and CDR2 reads SVGEGT. The CDR3 numbers 16 residues from cysteine through phenylalanine. The sequence is cut down to CDR3 DNA, 48 bases in frame from base 1. Compared with germline, V lacks 2 bases and J lacks 1 base; bases without a gene match: 5.

The clonotype comes from a human donor in good health. Material for sequencing was blood. Recombination linked TRBV6-2 or TRBV6-3 to TRBJ2-1; TRBD1 agrees with 7 junctional bases. This receptor carries the CDR3 CASSYPGTVSYNEQFF. The DNA sequence reads TGTGCCAGCAGTTACCCCGGGACAGTTTCCTACAATGAGCAGTTCTTC.